What follows are 32 T cell receptor beta chains derived from one specimen sequenced in a study of shared clonotypes between healthy human individuals. Profiling relied on immunoSEQ multiplex PCR, and the TCRdb table lists in-frame clones only, not all of them. The table records some 2,100,000 clones, approximately 96% of them present only once. The material sequenced was naive CD4+ T cells sorted from blood. Subset of the sample: CD45RA+ positively selected. The origin of the receptors is a man between 18 and 29 years old in good health.

The chain couples TRBV6-6 to TRBJ1-6; D not certain. Germline CDR1 reads MNHNY; CDR2 reads SVGAGI (reference sequence). The CDR3 extends over 13 amino acids. V gave up 8 bases and J gave up 7 bases, with 12 bases separating them. CDR3 nucleotides: TGTGCCAGCCTGGGGAGAGGGAATTCACCCCTCCACTTT. Translating gives CASLGRGNSPLHF.

This chain connects TRBV5-4 to TRBJ2-3; D possibly matches TRBD1 or TRBD2 (5 bases each). The CDR3 contains 15 residues. The V gene lost 4 bases and the J gene lost 2 bases, with 14 bases spanning the gap. Looked up from germline, CDR1 is SGHNT and CDR2 is YYREEE (reference sequence). The CDR3 sequence: CASSPPGGYTDTQYF. The CDR3 DNA sequence: TGTGCCAGCAGCCCGCCTGGGGGATACACAGATACGCAGTATTTT.

This sequence joins TRBV5-1 and TRBJ2-7; 7 bases match TRBD1. Germline CDR1 reads SGHRS; CDR2 reads YFSETQ. This CDR3 region has 15 residues. With 0 bases clipped from V and 2 bases from J, the junction kept 5 bases outside the gene matches. CDR3 in amino acids: CASSLGGTETYEQYF. CDR3 nucleotide sequence: TGCGCCAGCAGCTTGGGAGGGACAGAGACCTACGAGCAGTACTTC.

The V and J genes are TRBV5-1 and TRBJ1-2; 7 nucleotides line up with TRBD1. J was trimmed by 4 bases and V by 5 bases; bases with no gene match: 2. CDR1 is SGHRS and CDR2 is YFSETQ in the germline V gene. CDR3 length: 12 amino acids. CDR3 nucleotides: TGCGCCAGCAGTGAGGGGGCCTATGGCTACACCTTC. Translation gives CASSEGAYGYTF.

This clone was observed a single time. V gene TRBV6-1 combines with J gene TRBJ1-4; 8 bases agree with TRBD1. After removal of 5 bases from V and 7 bases from J, the junction contained 6 bases not matched to a gene. This CDR3 has 14 amino acids. Germline V CDR1 and CDR2: MNHNS, SASEGT. CDR3 in DNA: TGTGCCAGCAGTATCCAGACAGGGGCTGAAAAACTGTTTTTT. The encoded protein is CASSIQTGAEKLFF.

V is TRBV10-1 and J is TRBJ1-3; 9 nucleotides agree with TRBD1. With 6 bases clipped from V and 0 bases from J, the junction kept 18 bases outside the gene matches. This CDR3 comprises 20 residues. Germline V CDR1 and CDR2: WNHNN, SYGVQD (reference sequence). The CDR3 nucleotides read TGCGCCAGCAGCCACGATCAGGGACAGGGCCCCTATGGCTCTGGAAACACCATATATTTT. Amino acid sequence: CASSHDQGQGPYGSGNTIYF.

The rearrangement joins TRBV6-1 to TRBJ2-2; D is uncertain. CDR3 length: 18 residues. Germline V gene data show CDR1 as MNHNS and CDR2 as SASEGT. V was shortened by 1 base and J by 0 bases, with 15 bases between the two germline ends. The CDR3: CASSEGPSIGANTGELFF. Written as DNA, the CDR3 is TGTGCCAGCAGTGAAGGCCCCAGCATCGGTGCGAACACCGGGGAGCTGTTTTTT.

The V call is TRBV29-1, the J call TRBJ1-2; unclear D gene. Germline V gene sequence: CDR1 SQVTM, CDR2 ANQGSEA. CDR3 size: 12 residues. V shed 5 bases and J shed 2 bases, with 9 bases lying between them. The CDR3 nucleotides are TGCAGCGTTCGACCAGAAAACTATGGCTACACCTTC. Encoded protein: CSVRPENYGYTF.

V gene TRBV7-2 combines with J gene TRBJ2-5; 9 bases map to TRBD2. This CDR3 is 16 amino acids long. Germline values: CDR1 SGHTA, CDR2 FQGNSA. The V segment lost 1 base and the J segment 5 bases; nucleotides outside the gene matches: 8. CDR3 loop: CASSLGLAGWRETQYF. The CDR3 nucleotides are TGTGCCAGCAGCTTAGGGCTAGCGGGGTGGCGGGAGACCCAGTACTTC.

The chain links TRBV4-3 to TRBJ2-3; D is perhaps TRBD2 (5 bases). CDR3 length: 14 amino acids. Germline V CDR1 and CDR2: LGHNA, YSLEER. The V gene lost 3 bases and the J gene lost 1 base, with 8 bases spanning the gap. The DNA for the CDR3 is TGCGCCAGCAGCCAGAGGGCCGGCACAGATACGCAGTATTTT. Translating gives CASSQRAGTDTQYF.

The V call is TRBV5-4, the J call TRBJ2-1; D possibly corresponds to TRBD1 (5 bases). Per the germline V gene, CDR1 is SGHNT and CDR2 is YYREEE (reference sequence). This CDR3 is built from 14 residues. Trimming left V 4 bases short and J 4 bases short, with 12 bases between. The CDR3 here is CASSAKTGYNEQFF. In nucleotides, the CDR3 is TGTGCCAGCAGCGCGAAAACAGGTTACAATGAGCAGTTCTTC.

The chain employs TRBV5-1 and TRBJ1-6; D is perhaps TRBD1 (5 bases). Trimming took off 3 bases at V and 2 bases at J, with 9 bases between the two ends. Germline lookup yields CDR1 SGHRS and CDR2 YFSETQ. CDR3 length equals 15 residues. In DNA form, the CDR3 reads TGCGCCAGCAGCTCGGAGGGGCCCTATAATTCACCCCTCCACTTT. The encoded protein is CASSSEGPYNSPLHF.

The chain combines TRBV18 with TRBJ2-1; 7 bases align to TRBD2. This CDR3 comprises 17 residues. V gave up 0 bases and J gave up 5 bases; unmatched junction bases: 10. Looked up from germline, CDR1 is KGHSH and CDR2 is LQKENI. CDR3 sequence (DNA): TGTGCCAGCTCACCACCTCGAATGACTAGCTTTAACAATGAGCAGTTCTTC. It encodes CASSPPRMTSFNNEQFF.

In regard to this clone: The sample has other DNA sequences that encode this CDR3 too. This rearrangement joins TRBV6-1 to TRBJ1-5; maybe TRBD1 (5 bases). From germline, CDR1 is MNHNS and CDR2 SASEGT. The ends were cut back, 3 bases at V and 7 bases at J, with 10 bases in the middle. The length of the CDR3 is 13 residues. CDR3: CASSESGHQPQHF. The CDR3, as DNA: TGTGCCAGCAGTGAGTCAGGGCACCAGCCCCAGCATTTT.

The chain recombines TRBV6-5 with TRBJ2-5; 7 nucleotides align to TRBD2. Trimming removed 2 bases from V and 7 bases from J; junction bases left unmatched: 7. The germline V gene has CDR1 MNHEY and CDR2 SVGAGI. There are 14 residues in the CDR3. The CDR3 coding sequence is TGTGCCAGCAGTTACACGCGGGAGTCTGGGACCCAGTACTTC. This translates into CASSYTRESGTQYF.

This clone was counted a few times. In nucleotides, the CDR3 is TGTGCCACCGGGACGACTAGTTACAATGAGCAGTTCTTC. Translating it yields CATGTTSYNEQFF. The V call is TRBV27, the J call TRBJ2-1; tentative D call: TRBD2 (6 bases). Germline V gene lookup returns CDR1 MNHEY and CDR2 SMNVEV (reference sequence). Trimming shortened V by 10 bases and J by 4 bases, and 14 bases separated the two germline ends. The CDR3 spans 13 residues.

This rearrangement joins TRBV5-8 to TRBJ2-7; no clear D. Trimming pared 1 base from V and 7 bases from J, leaving 6 bases between. In germline, CDR1 is SGHTS, CDR2 YDEGEE. This CDR3 contains 11 residues. CDR3 residues: CASSLIREQYF. In DNA form, the CDR3 reads TGTGCCAGCAGCTTGATAAGGGAGCAGTACTTC.

The chain combines TRBV9 with TRBJ1-6; D gene uncertain. Trimming removed 0 bases at V and 10 bases at J, with 14 bases between. The CDR3 spans 15 residues. Germline V gene lookup returns CDR1 SGDLS and CDR2 YYNGEE. CDR3 loop: CASSVGVGLGSPLHF. Written as DNA, the CDR3 is TGTGCCAGCAGCGTAGGGGTAGGCCTAGGGTCACCCCTCCACTTT. The whole variable domain, filled in from reference TRBV9 and TRBJ1-6, reads DSGVTQTPKHLITATGQRVTLRCSPRSGDLSVYWYQQSLDQGLQFLIQYYNGEERAKGNILERFSAQQFPDLHSELNLSSLELGDSALYFCASSVGVGLGSPLHFGNGTRLTVT.

J is TRBJ2-1 and V is TRBV10-1, with TRBD2 identical over 7 bases. Germline V lookup: CDR1 WNHNN, CDR2 SYGVQD (reference sequence). The CDR3 sequence is 14 residues long. J was trimmed by 12 bases and V by 6 bases; bases with no gene match: 14. CDR3 amino acids: CASSPTSAAGRQFF. CDR3 DNA: TGCGCCAGCAGCCCAACTAGCGCGGCGGGGAGGCAGTTCTTC.

This chain connects TRBV5-6 to TRBJ2-2; TRBD1 matches 10 bases. The CDR3 has 14 residues. Trimming cost V 4 bases and J 7 bases; bases outside gene matches: 4. CDR1 SGHDT and CDR2 YYEEEE come from the germline V gene. The CDR3 region has the DNA TGTGCCAGCAGCATGGGACAGGGGATCGGGGAGCTGTTTTTT. Translation gives CASSMGQGIGELFF.

The CDR3 loop reads CASSQEQLNTGELFF. CDR3 nucleotide sequence: TGTGCCAGCAGCCAAGAACAGTTGAACACCGGGGAGCTGTTTTTT. V is TRBV14 and J is TRBJ2-2; D not resolved. The V end lost 0 bases, the J end lost 1 base, and 6 bases lay between the germline ends. Germline CDR1 SGHDN, CDR2 FVKESK. The CDR3 loop spans 15 amino acids. The full variable domain, its missing parts supplied by reference TRBV14 and TRBJ2-2, is EAGVTQFPSHSVIEKGQTVTLRCDPISGHDNLYWYRRVMGKEIKFLLHFVKESKQDESGMPNNRFLAERTGGTYSTLKVQPAELEDSGVYFCASSQEQLNTGELFFGEGSRLTVL.

The V gene is TRBV5-4, the J gene TRBJ1-2, with 7 bases aligning to TRBD1. With 4 bases clipped from V and 7 bases from J, the junction kept 7 bases outside the gene matches. This CDR3 region has 13 residues. The germline CDR1 and CDR2 sequences are SGHNT and YYREEE (reference sequence). Here the CDR3 DNA reads TGTGCCAGCAGCCCGGACAGGCGGGGTGGCTACACCTTC. This sequence encodes CASSPDRRGGYTF.

This chain joins TRBV5-1 and TRBJ2-7, with unresolved D. Germline V gene lookup returns CDR1 SGHRS and CDR2 YFSETQ. The CDR3 is 13 residues long. Trimming removed 1 base from V and 6 bases from J, with 11 bases in between. The CDR3 DNA reads TGCGCCAGCAGCTTGAACTCCCCCGGCGAGCAGTACTTC. Amino acids: CASSLNSPGEQYF.

Written as DNA, the CDR3 is TGCGCCAGCAGCCACAATCCAGCCGGGCTCTCCTACGAGCAGTACTTC. Amino acids: CASSHNPAGLSYEQYF. This chain joins TRBV4-1 and TRBJ2-7, with D hard to call. Germline V gene data show CDR1 as MGHRA and CDR2 as YSYEKL. V lost 3 bases to trimming and J lost 0 bases, with 15 bases between them. The CDR3 has 16 residues.

The CDR3 loop reads CASSLVGGRALWANEQFF. The CDR3 DNA follows: TGTGCCAGCAGCTTAGTTGGCGGGAGGGCCTTGTGGGCCAATGAGCAGTTCTTC. This chain links TRBV7-8 with TRBJ2-1, with 9 bases matching TRBD2. Unmatched junction bases numbered 13, after V lost 1 base and J lost 6 bases. CDR3 length: 18 residues. The V gene's germline CDR1 is SGHVS and CDR2 FQNEAQ.

This sequence joins TRBV6-1 and TRBJ1-1; 8 nucleotides align to TRBD1. The CDR3 has 12 amino acids. Germline values: CDR1 MNHNS, CDR2 SASEGT. After removal of 5 bases from V and 8 bases from J, the junction contained 4 bases not matched to a gene. The CDR3 region is CASSIQGVEAFF. The CDR3 DNA is TGTGCCAGCAGTATACAGGGGGTGGAAGCTTTCTTT.

The chain recombines TRBV28 with TRBJ2-7; 8 nucleotides agree with TRBD1. The germline gives CDR1 MDHEN, CDR2 SYDVKM. CDR3 length: 14 amino acids. The ends lost 6 bases at V and 5 bases at J; junction bases unmatched: 9. Here the CDR3 DNA reads TGTGCCAGCAGCCTGGGACAGGCCGCCGACGAGCAGTACTTC. Amino acid sequence: CASSLGQAADEQYF.

Turning to this clone: The same CDR3 also results from other DNA sequences found in this sample. The chain employs TRBV28 and TRBJ2-7; no clear D. Germline assignment: CDR1 MDHEN and CDR2 SYDVKM. Deletions cut 3 bases from V and 2 bases from J, with 2 bases between. CDR3 length: 11 amino acids. The CDR3 protein is CASSFTYEQYF. In DNA form, the CDR3 reads TGTGCCAGCAGTTTTACCTACGAGCAGTACTTC.

Here the CDR3 reads CAWSLTGNEQYF. Written as DNA, the CDR3 is TGTGCCTGGAGTCTCACAGGGAACGAGCAGTACTTC. V gene TRBV30 combines with J gene TRBJ2-7, with D maybe TRBD1 (6 bases). The V end lost 2 bases, the J end lost 5 bases, and 10 bases lay between the germline ends. Germline CDR1 is GTSNPN and CDR2 is SVGIG (reference sequence). CDR3 length equals 12 residues.

The chain employs TRBV7-9 and TRBJ2-3; D is possibly TRBD1 or TRBD2 (6 bases each). Germline CDR1 is SEHNR and CDR2 is FQNEAQ (reference sequence). This CDR3 is 15 amino acids long. Deletions cut 1 base from V and 5 bases from J, with 13 bases between. In nucleotides, the CDR3 is TGTGCCAGCAGCTTAGGTAGCGGAGGGGGAGATACGCAGTATTTT. Amino acids: CASSLGSGGGDTQYF.

The rearrangement links TRBV6-1 to TRBJ2-3; D gene ambiguous. CDR3 length: 12 amino acids. Looked up from germline, CDR1 is MNHNS and CDR2 is SASEGT. Deletions cut 5 bases from V and 7 bases from J, with 10 bases between. In DNA, the CDR3 is TGTGCCAGCAGTTCGCCTACTCATACGCAGTATTTT. Encoded protein: CASSSPTHTQYF.

The rearrangement links TRBV2 to TRBJ2-5; no clear D. Germline CDR1 SNHLY, CDR2 FYNNEI. V was trimmed by 1 base and J by 4 bases, leaving 10 bases between them. The CDR3 is 14 residues long. CDR3 DNA: TGTGCCAGCAGTGAAGAGTCGAACGGAGAGACCCAGTACTTC. This sequence encodes CASSEESNGETQYF.